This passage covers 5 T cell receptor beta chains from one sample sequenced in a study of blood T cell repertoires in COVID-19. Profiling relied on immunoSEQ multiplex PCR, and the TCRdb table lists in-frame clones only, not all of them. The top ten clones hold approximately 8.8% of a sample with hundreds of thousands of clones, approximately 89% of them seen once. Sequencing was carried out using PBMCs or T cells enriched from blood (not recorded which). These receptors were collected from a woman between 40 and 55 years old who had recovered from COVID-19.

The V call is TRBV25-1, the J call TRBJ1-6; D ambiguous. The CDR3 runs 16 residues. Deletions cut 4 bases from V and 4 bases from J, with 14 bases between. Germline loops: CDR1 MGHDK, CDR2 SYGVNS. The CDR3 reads CASSALVTGYNSPLHF. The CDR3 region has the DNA TGTGCCAGCAGTGCTCTTGTTACGGGGTATAATTCACCCCTCCACTTT. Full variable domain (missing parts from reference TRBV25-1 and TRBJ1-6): EADIYQTPRYLVIGTGKKITLECSQTMGHDKMYWYQQDPGMELHLIHYSYGVNSTEKGDLSSESTVSRIRTEHFPLTLESARPSHTSQYLCASSALVTGYNSPLHFGNGTRLTVT.

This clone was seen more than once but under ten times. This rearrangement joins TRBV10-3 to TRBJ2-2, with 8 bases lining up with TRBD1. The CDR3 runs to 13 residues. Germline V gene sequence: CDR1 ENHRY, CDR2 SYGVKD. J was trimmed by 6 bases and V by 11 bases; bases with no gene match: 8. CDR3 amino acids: CAFRDRFPGELFF. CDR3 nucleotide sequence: TGTGCCTTCCGGGACAGGTTCCCCGGGGAGCTGTTTTTT.

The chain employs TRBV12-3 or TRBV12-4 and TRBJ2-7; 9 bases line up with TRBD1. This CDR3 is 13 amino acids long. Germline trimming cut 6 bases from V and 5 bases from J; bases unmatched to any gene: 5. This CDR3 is CASRRQGVHEQYF. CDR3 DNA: TGTGCCAGCAGGAGACAGGGGGTCCACGAGCAGTACTTC.

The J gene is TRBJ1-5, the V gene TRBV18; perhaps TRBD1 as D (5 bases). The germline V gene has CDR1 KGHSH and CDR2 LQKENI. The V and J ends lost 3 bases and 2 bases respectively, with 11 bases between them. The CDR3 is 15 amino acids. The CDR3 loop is CASSPGPGGNQPQHF. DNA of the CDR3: TGTGCCAGCTCACCGGGGCCTGGGGGCAATCAGCCCCAGCATTTT.

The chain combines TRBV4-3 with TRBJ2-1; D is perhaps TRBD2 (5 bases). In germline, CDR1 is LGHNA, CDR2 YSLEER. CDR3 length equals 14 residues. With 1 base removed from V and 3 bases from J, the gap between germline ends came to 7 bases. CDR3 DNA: TGCGCCAGCAGCCAAGGGGGAGTCTACAATGAGCAGTTCTTC. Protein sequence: CASSQGGVYNEQFF.